The rows below give T cell receptor beta chains drawn from one sample of a study of spatial heterogeneity in lung cancer. TCRdb redid the calling of the 5' RACE reads with MiXCR, one entry per CDR3 protein. The sample holds about 94,000 distinct CDR3 sequences, roughly a fifth seen once. This specimen consisted of PBMCs, obtained at follow-up. The receptor set was obtained from a male donor with early-stage non-small cell lung cancer. CDR3s include the opening cysteine and the closing phenylalanine or tryptophan. Fields, in order: J gene, clone size, D gene, V gene, CDR3 DNA, CDR3 protein. A D gene is named only where the DNA matches it firmly. Where a row states a size, it is once, few, many or the class of an expanded clone; other rows omit it.

j_gene: TRBJ1-1
abundance: NA
d_gene: TRBD1
v_gene: TRBV29-1
CDR3nt: TGCAGCGCCGGACAGGGAAACACTGAAGCTTTCTTT
CDR3aa: CSAGQGNTEAFF

j_gene: TRBJ1-4
abundance: NA
d_gene: NA
v_gene: TRBV27
CDR3nt: TGTGCCAGCAGTTTACGAGGGCTGACAGTCGAAAAACTGTTTTTT
CDR3aa: CASSLRGLTVEKLFF

j_gene: TRBJ2-3
abundance: NA
d_gene: TRBD2
v_gene: TRBV7-2
CDR3nt: TGTGCCAGCAGCGTCTCACTAGCGGCCACAGATACGCAGTATTTT
CDR3aa: CASSVSLAATDTQYF

j_gene: TRBJ1-2
abundance: many
d_gene: TRBD1
v_gene: TRBV20-1
CDR3nt: TGCAGTGCTAGGGGACAGGGTGGAAGTGGCTACACCTTC
CDR3aa: CSARGQGGSGYTF

j_gene: TRBJ1-4
abundance: few
d_gene: NA
v_gene: TRBV10-3
CDR3nt: TGTGCCATCAGTGACCCCCAGTCCTCTCCGACAACTAATGAAAAACTGTTTTTT
CDR3aa: CAISDPQSSPTTNEKLFF

j_gene: TRBJ1-3
abundance: NA
d_gene: NA
v_gene: TRBV6-5
CDR3nt: TGTGCCAGCAGATCCCTTAGGGCCCCCGGAAACACCATATATTTT
CDR3aa: CASRSLRAPGNTIYF

j_gene: TRBJ1-6
abundance: few
d_gene: TRBD1
v_gene: TRBV20-1
CDR3nt: TGCAGTGCTAGAGACCACGGGACAGGGATCTATAATTCACCCCTCCACTTT
CDR3aa: CSARDHGTGIYNSPLHF

j_gene: TRBJ2-3
abundance: many
d_gene: TRBD1
v_gene: TRBV19
CDR3nt: TGTGCCAGTAGTATCGGACAGGAGAGGCAGTATTTT
CDR3aa: CASSIGQERQYF

j_gene: TRBJ2-5
abundance: NA
d_gene: TRBD2
v_gene: TRBV24-1
CDR3nt: TGTGCCACCAGTTGGAGCGGGAGCTTGACCCAGAACTTC
CDR3aa: CATSWSGSLTQNF

j_gene: TRBJ2-7
abundance: many
d_gene: TRBD2
v_gene: TRBV7-2
CDR3nt: TGTGCCAGCAGCTTATCCCGGGACTATTACGAGCAGTACTTC
CDR3aa: CASSLSRDYYEQYF

j_gene: TRBJ2-1
abundance: NA
d_gene: NA
v_gene: TRBV27
CDR3nt: TGTGCCAGCACCCCCTTAGATAGAAACAATGAGCAGTTCTTC
CDR3aa: CASTPLDRNNEQFF

j_gene: TRBJ1-5
abundance: NA
d_gene: NA
v_gene: TRBV10-1
CDR3nt: TGCGCCAGCAGGAGCGGGGGATGGGGCAATCAGCCCCAGCATTTT
CDR3aa: CASRSGGWGNQPQHF